This T cell receptor (beta chain) was found in a study of early T cells in non-severe SARS-CoV-2 infection. This clonotype showed up many times. TCRdb reprocessed the 5' RACE reads via MiXCR and lists one record per CDR3 protein. This table holds under 85,000 distinct CDR3 sequences, 9.5% to 12% found once. The TCR sequence derives from an adult who was a healthcare worker with PCR-confirmed SARS-CoV-2 infection or an uninfected control (not recorded which). The specimen comprised whole blood, sampled at baseline.

CDR3 sequence reads: CAISLSAGGGYNEQFF. DNA for the CDR3: TGTGCCATCAGCCTCTCAGCGGGGGGTGGCTACAATGAGCAGTTCTTC. The chain uses TRBV10-3 and TRBJ2-1; 9 nucleotides match TRBD2. Looked up from germline, CDR1 is ENHRY and CDR2 is SYGVKD. The CDR3 sequence is 16 residues long. V was pared by 6 bases and J by 3 bases, with 9 bases of the junction left unmatched.